The rows below give T cell receptor beta chains drawn from one sample of a study of human T cells and chemical hapten exposure. MiXCR, run by TCRdb on the RACE reads, gives a single entry per CDR3 protein. The table lists 75,000 to 90,000 distinct CDR3 sequences, 10% to 15% of them singletons. The specimen was whole blood, collected in connection with sensitization to the hapten diphenylcyclopropenone (DPC). The source of these receptors is a woman in her sixties with alopecia areata. Some clones in this sample may be carry-over from other donors' samples. Each CDR3 is given with its conserved first and last residue. D genes are given only for firm matches. Only part of the rows carry a size: once, few, many, or a class if the clone is expanded.

cdr3_aa cdr3_nt j_call v_call clone_size d_call
CASSLVRGLSPISYEQYF TGTGCCAGCAGCTTAGTACGGGGATTATCACCCATCTCCTACGAGCAGTACTTC TRBJ2-7 TRBV7-9 many .
CASRSAWGTEAFF TGCGCCAGCCGATCGGCGTGGGGCACTGAAGCTTTCTTT TRBJ1-1 TRBV10-2 many .
CALRGHRGGLDTQYF TGTGCCCTCCGAGGGCACCGGGGGGGACTAGATACGCAGTATTTT TRBJ2-3 TRBV7-2 few TRBD2
CASSLDPGQGNSDTQYF TGTGCCAGCAGCTTAGATCCAGGACAGGGGAATTCGGATACGCAGTATTTT TRBJ2-3 TRBV7-9 few TRBD1
CASSLDSGANVLTF TGTGCCAGCAGCTTGGACTCTGGGGCCAACGTCCTGACTTTC TRBJ2-6 TRBV7-3 many .
CASSPQVSYGYTF TGTGCCAGCAGCCCACAGGTTTCCTATGGCTACACCTTC TRBJ1-2 TRBV6-5 . .
CASSPGTLYEQYF TGTGCCAGCAGCCCCGGGACTCTCTACGAGCAGTACTTC TRBJ2-7 TRBV7-9 few .
CSAGAGYEQYF TGCAGCGCCGGGGCAGGGTACGAGCAGTACTTC TRBJ2-7 TRBV29-1 few .
CASRGPLYEKLFF TGTGCCAGCAGGGGCCCATTGTATGAAAAACTGTTTTTT TRBJ1-4 TRBV27 . .
CASSPDTQGEKLFF TGTGCCAGCTCACCAGATACGCAGGGTGAAAAACTGTTTTTT TRBJ1-4 TRBV18 . .
CAISVLSDRATEAFF TGTGCCATCAGTGTCCTCTCGGACAGGGCGACTGAAGCTTTCTTT TRBJ1-1 TRBV10-3 many TRBD1
CASSGQDGYEQYF TGTGCCAGCAGTGGACAGGACGGGTACGAGCAGTACTTC TRBJ2-7 TRBV6-1 many .
CASSEYTQYF TGTGCCAGCAGTGAATATACGCAGTATTTT TRBJ2-3 TRBV2 many .
CSVARGMADTQYF TGCAGCGTTGCCAGGGGGATGGCAGATACGCAGTATTTT TRBJ2-3 TRBV29-1 . TRBD1
CASSPVRGAYEQYF TGTGCCAGCAGCCCCGTCCGGGGGGCCTACGAGCAGTACTTC TRBJ2-7 TRBV7-9 . TRBD2
CASSPVNQPQHF TGTGCCAGCTCACCAGTCAATCAGCCCCAGCATTTT TRBJ1-5 TRBV18 . .
CASSPPGRIAEAFF TGTGCCAGCAGCCCCCCAGGACGCATCGCTGAAGCTTTCTTT TRBJ1-1 TRBV11-1 many .
CASSLGKNTEAFF TGTGCTAGCAGCTTAGGGAAGAACACTGAAGCTTTCTTT TRBJ1-1 TRBV7-7 few .
CSVLTQSNQPQHF TGCAGCGTACTGACACAAAGCAATCAGCCCCAGCATTTT TRBJ1-5 TRBV29-1 . .
CASSPHETQETQYF TGTGCCAGCAGCCCTCACGAAACCCAAGAGACCCAGTACTTC TRBJ2-5 TRBV19 many .
CSAREAGGNFEQFF TGCAGTGCTAGAGAGGCGGGGGGAAACTTTGAGCAGTTCTTC TRBJ2-1 TRBV20-1 many TRBD2
CASSLGPTLNTGELFF TGTGCTAGCAGCTTAGGTCCCACATTGAACACCGGGGAGCTGTTTTTT TRBJ2-2 TRBV7-7 many .
CASSFLRQDNEQFF TGTGCCAGCAGCTTTTTAAGACAGGACAATGAGCAGTTCTTC TRBJ2-1 TRBV7-8 . .
CASSIATGYNEQFF TGCGCCAGCAGCATCGCGACAGGGTACAATGAGCAGTTCTTC TRBJ2-1 TRBV5-1 many TRBD1
CASSLDSLTGVSRPGNQPQHF TGTGCCAGCAGCTTAGATAGTCTTACAGGGGTCAGCCGCCCTGGCAATCAGCCCCAGCATTTT TRBJ1-5 TRBV7-9 many TRBD1
CASSDLQGAREGEKLFF TGTGCCAGCAGTGATCTTCAGGGGGCGCGTGAGGGTGAAAAACTGTTTTTT TRBJ1-4 TRBV2 many TRBD1